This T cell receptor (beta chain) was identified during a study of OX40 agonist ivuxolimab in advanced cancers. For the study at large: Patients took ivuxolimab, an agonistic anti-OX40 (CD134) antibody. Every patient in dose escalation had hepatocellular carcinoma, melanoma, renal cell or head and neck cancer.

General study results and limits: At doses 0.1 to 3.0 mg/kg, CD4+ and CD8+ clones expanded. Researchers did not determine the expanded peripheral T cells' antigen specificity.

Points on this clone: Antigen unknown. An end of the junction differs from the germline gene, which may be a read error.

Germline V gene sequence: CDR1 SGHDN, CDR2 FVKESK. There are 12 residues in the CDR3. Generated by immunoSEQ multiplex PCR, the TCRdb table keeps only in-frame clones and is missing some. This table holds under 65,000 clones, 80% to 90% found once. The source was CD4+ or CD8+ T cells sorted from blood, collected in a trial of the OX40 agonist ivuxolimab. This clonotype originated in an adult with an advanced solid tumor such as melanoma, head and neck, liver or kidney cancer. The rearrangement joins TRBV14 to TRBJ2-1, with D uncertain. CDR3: CASSQDPNGQFF. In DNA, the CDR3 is TGTGCCAGCAGCCAAGATCCAAATGGGCAGTTCTTC. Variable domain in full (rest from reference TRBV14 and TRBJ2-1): EAGVTQFPSHSVIEKGQTVTLRCDPISGHDNLYWYRRVMGKEIKFLLHFVKESKQDESGMPNNRFLAERTGGTYSTLKVQPAELEDSGVYFCASSQDPNGQFFGPGTRLTVL.